This T cell receptor (beta chain) was sequenced in a study of CD8+CD57+ T cells in acquired aplastic anemia. Study information: The study obtained an average of 3.2 ug of DNA from sorted CD4+ and CD8+ cells. Study-wide findings and caveats: No significant patient-versus-control difference appeared in CD8+ Simpson's diversity. Between patients and controls, approximately 29 CD8+ CDR3 sequences were found in common.

TCR beta VDJ and CDR3 were profiled, and genomic DNA was the template. TCRdb called the reads again in MiXCR, with one record for every CDR3 protein. The profile shows hundreds of thousands of distinct CDR3 sequences, under 40% of them singletons. CDR3 size: 15 residues. Germline V lookup: CDR1 WSHSY, CDR2 SAAADI. V lost 7 bases to trimming and J lost 1 base; unmatched junction nucleotides: 10. Sequenced patients had shown CD8+CD57+ cell expansion by flow cytometry. At blood sampling, none of the patients had yet received therapy. This clonotype was picked up many times. Antigen: not known. The chain couples TRBV10-2 to TRBJ2-7; TRBD1 matches 7 bases. The origin of this receptor is a human donor with aplastic anemia. The specimen sequenced was sorted CD4+, CD8+, or CD8+CD57+ T cells (not recorded which) from PBMCs. CDR3 nucleotides: TGCGCCAGCAAGGACATAGACAGGGATTCCTACGAGCAGTACTTC. It yields the protein CASKDIDRDSYEQYF.